These T cell receptor beta chains were read from a single sample in a study of T-cell reconstitution after alpha-beta-depleted transplantation in children. One entry per CDR3 protein results from TCRdb running MiXCR on the PCR reads. This sample carries about 540,000 distinct CDR3 sequences, about 18% of them seen once, and the ten largest clones take more than 2.5%. Sequences were derived from PBMCs from the stem cell graft donor, sampled from the stem cell graft. These receptor sequences come from a human donor who donated a stem cell graft to a child with acute lymphoblastic leukemia. Each CDR3 is given with its conserved first and last residue. The D gene is left open where the match is weak. A row's size may be missing; if present it is once, few, many or a size class.

>once|TRBJ2-7|TRBV18|TRBD2
CASSPRSGLAGAYEQYF
TGTGCCAGCTCACCTCGATCGGGACTAGCGGGAGCCTACGAGCAGTACTTC
>-|TRBJ1-2|TRBV21-1|-
CARAGGGGYTF
TGTGCCCGGGCAGGGGGTGGCGGCTACACCTTC
>-|TRBJ2-1|TRBV5-1|-
CASSLGWGSEQFF
TGCGCCAGCAGCTTAGGGTGGGGCAGTGAGCAGTTCTTC
>few|TRBJ2-1|TRBV5-1|-
CASSLAGWEQFF
TGCGCCAGCAGCTTGGCAGGTTGGGAGCAGTTCTTC
>-|TRBJ2-1|TRBV7-9|TRBD2
CASSPTSGRQNEQFF
TGTGCCAGCAGCCCGACTAGCGGGAGACAGAATGAGCAGTTCTTC
>few|TRBJ2-2|TRBV11-2|-
CASSLVDRAHGELFF
TGTGCCAGCAGCTTAGTAGACCGGGCTCACGGGGAGCTGTTTTTT
>few|TRBJ2-5|TRBV5-1|-
CASSLGLYQETQYF
TGCGCCAGCAGCTTGGGACTTTACCAAGAGACCCAGTACTTC
>-|TRBJ2-5|TRBV5-1|TRBD2
CASSRGGLAGVRQETQYF
TGCGCCAGCAGCAGAGGGGGACTAGCGGGGGTGAGGCAAGAGACCCAGTACTTC
>-|TRBJ2-1|TRBV3-1|TRBD2
CASSQGWTSGRASEQFF
TGTGCCAGCAGCCAAGGGTGGACTAGCGGGAGGGCCAGTGAGCAGTTCTTC
>once|TRBJ2-1|TRBV12-3/TRBV12-4|-
CASSLIGSKNEQFF
TGTGCCAGCAGTTTAATTGGTTCGAAGAATGAGCAGTTCTTC
>-|TRBJ2-6|TRBV7-3|TRBD1
CASSLRAGGASGANVLTF
TGTGCCAGCAGCTTAAGGGCAGGGGGCGCATCTGGGGCCAACGTCCTGACTTTC
>few|TRBJ2-2|TRBV4-1|-
CASSETLWTGELFF
TGCGCCAGCAGCGAGACCCTTTGGACCGGGGAGCTGTTTTTT
>few|TRBJ2-1|TRBV20-1|TRBD2
CSARGLAGGNEQFF
TGCAGTGCTAGAGGTCTAGCGGGGGGCAATGAGCAGTTCTTC
>-|TRBJ2-1|TRBV11-2|-
CASSLGYFSSSYNEQFF
TGTGCCAGCAGCTTAGGTTATTTTTCCAGCTCCTACAATGAGCAGTTCTTC
>few|TRBJ2-3|TRBV7-3|TRBD2
CASSLAGHTDTQYF
TGTGCCAGCAGCCTAGCGGGGCACACAGATACGCAGTATTTT
>few|TRBJ2-7|TRBV20-1|-
CSARNFRTEPSYEQYF
TGCAGTGCTAGAAATTTCCGGACAGAACCCTCCTACGAGCAGTACTTC
>-|TRBJ2-2|TRBV27|-
CASSLFNAEGGELFF
TGTGCCAGCAGTTTATTCAACGCTGAGGGCGGGGAGCTGTTTTTT
>-|TRBJ1-1|TRBV6-5|-
CASSYSFDTEAFF
TGTGCCAGCAGTTACTCGTTTGACACTGAAGCTTTCTTT
>-|TRBJ2-2|TRBV28|-
CASRNTNTGELFF
TGTGCCAGCAGGAACACTAACACCGGGGAGCTGTTTTTT
>few|TRBJ1-1|TRBV4-1|-
CASSKGTPRNTEAFF
TGCGCCAGCAGCAAAGGGACACCCCGGAACACTGAAGCTTTCTTT
>-|TRBJ1-1|TRBV7-6|-
CASGRGGNTEAFF
TGTGCCAGCGGGCGGGGGGGAAACACTGAAGCTTTCTTT
>few|TRBJ1-2|TRBV30|TRBD1
CAWGPGRGLGGYTF
TGTGCCTGGGGTCCGGGCAGGGGGCTTGGTGGCTACACCTTC
>-|TRBJ2-1|TRBV5-6|TRBD2
CASSLKGLAGGNEQFF
TGTGCCAGCAGCTTAAAAGGACTAGCGGGAGGGAATGAGCAGTTCTTC
>-|TRBJ2-1|TRBV6-1|TRBD2
CASSNPGLAGGRGEQFF
TGTGCCAGCAGTAATCCGGGACTAGCGGGAGGGCGGGGGGAGCAGTTCTTC